The 2 T cell receptor beta chains in this list originate from one sample, sequenced in a study of vaccination and CD4 T cells after COVID-19. The antigens of these receptors remain unknown. Noted treatment: approximately 10-day PBMC culture with coronavirus spike peptide pools or control peptides (ViraFEST assay). CD4+ T cells that had been cultured provided DNA sequenced with the Oncomine TCR Beta short-read assay. TCRdb re-called the PCR reads through MiXCR, storing one row per CDR3 protein. The sample has around 15,000 distinct CDR3 sequences, 44% seen once. The sequenced sample consisted of CD4+ T cells from blood, cultured in vitro. These receptors all come from a human donor who had recovered from COVID-19.

This clonotype was seen more than once but under ten times. This chain joins TRBV19 and TRBJ1-5; weak D call: TRBD1 (5 bases). There are 14 residues in the CDR3. Germline loops: CDR1 LNHDA, CDR2 SQIVND (reference sequence). Trimming removed 5 bases at V and 2 bases at J, with 10 bases between. Here the CDR3 reads CASSGTVGNQPQHF. In DNA, the CDR3 is TGTGCCAGTAGTGGGACGGTGGGCAATCAGCCCCAGCATTTT.

This rearrangement joins TRBV5-1 to TRBJ1-4; 8 bases are a match to TRBD1. CDR3 length: 14 residues. J gave up 7 bases and V 4 bases, and 6 bases lay outside the gene matches. CDR1 and CDR2 (germline): SGHRS, YFSETQ. CDR3 sequence (DNA): TGCGCCAGCAGCGCAGGGGGCGCTGGTGAAAAACTGTTTTTT. This codes for CASSAGGAGEKLFF. The full variable domain, rest sourced from reference TRBV5-1 and TRBJ1-4, is KAGVTQTPRYLIKTRGQQVTLSCSPISGHRSVSWYQQTPGQGLQFLFEYFSETQRNKGNFPGRFSGRQFSNSRSEMNVSTLELGDSALYLCASSAGGAGEKLFFGSGTQLSVL.